The 3 T cell receptor beta chains below were found in one sample sequenced in a study of identical twins. TCRdb re-called the 5' RACE reads with MiXCR, one entry per CDR3 protein. The sample records 750,000 to 950,000 distinct CDR3 sequences, 9% to 15% being singletons. These data were likewise used in another study, on yellow fever vaccine responses in identical twins.

Material for sequencing was PBMCs. All receptors derive from a woman younger than 30 in good health.

This clonotype appeared a few times. This sequence joins TRBV20-1 and TRBJ2-1, with TRBD2 matching 8 bases. This CDR3 contains 16 residues. Germline assignment: CDR1 DFQATT and CDR2 SNEGSKA (reference sequence). J gave up 0 bases and V 5 bases, and 9 bases lay outside the gene matches. The CDR3 region has the DNA TGCAGTGCTCCCTGGGCGGGGGGTTTCTCCTACAATGAGCAGTTCTTC. As protein: CSAPWAGGFSYNEQFF.

This rearrangement joins TRBV27 to TRBJ1-2; D may be TRBD1 (5 bases). Trimming removed 4 bases at V and 3 bases at J, with 15 bases between. Germline CDR1 is MNHEY and CDR2 is SMNVEV (reference sequence). The CDR3 consists of 15 residues. The CDR3 region is CASSSQVGGDYGYTF. Here the CDR3 DNA reads TGTGCCAGCAGTTCACAGGTTGGAGGTGACTATGGCTACACCTTC.

This clonotype came up a few times. The chain uses TRBV7-9 and TRBJ2-1; D tentatively reads TRBD1 or TRBD2 (6 bases each). Germline CDR1 and CDR2: SEHNR and FQNEAQ (reference sequence). The CDR3 runs to 17 residues. Trimming removed 5 bases at V and 0 bases at J, with 17 bases between. The CDR3 sequence: CASSPGGAGSSYNEQFF. DNA of the CDR3: TGTGCCAGCAGCCCTGGGGGCGCGGGGAGCTCCTACAATGAGCAGTTCTTC.